Presented here are 7 T cell receptor beta chains from one specimen sequenced in a study of prognosis after radiotherapy for stage I lung cancer (dated by TCRdb to the early 2020s). Sequencing took place on an Illumina HiSeq 3000. Two rounds of multiplex PCR were performed to amplify the TCR beta CDR3 region from genomic DNA. The first PCR round used primers specific to each TRBV and TRBJ gene, and the primer sequences were filed in Chinese patent CN105087789A. TCRdb cleaned the public reads at Q25 with fastp, built clones with MiXCR and kept in-frame beta chains. When rows share a CDR3 protein, they turn into one entry using the most common DNA and genes. This sample is represented by nearly 35,000 distinct CDR3 sequences; under 40% of them were singletons. Roughly 15% of the sample is in the top ten clones. This specimen was PBMCs, taken before or after stereotactic body radiation therapy (not recorded which). These receptors originate from a donor aged 50 or older with non-small cell lung cancer.

The V gene is TRBV5-8, the J gene TRBJ1-5; D remains unclear. V shed 2 bases and J shed 3 bases, with 3 bases lying between them. The CDR3 length is 12 residues. Per germline, CDR1 SGHTS and CDR2 YDEGEE. CDR3 DNA sequence: TGTGCCAGCAGCTTAATCAATCAGCCCCAGCATTTT. It yields the protein CASSLINQPQHF.

This clonotype was seen repeatedly, ten times or more. The genes are TRBV30 and TRBJ1-5, with D perhaps TRBD1 (6 bases). V was cut by 1 base and J by 2 bases, with 18 bases left in between. CDR1 is GTSNPN, CDR2 SVGIG, per germline (reference sequence). The CDR3 is 17 amino acids. The CDR3 nucleotides read TGTGCCTGGAGTGCCCAATGGGGGGGGCAAGGCAATCAGCCCCAGCATTTT. It yields the protein CAWSAQWGGQGNQPQHF.

This clonotype has a count of ten or more. The rearrangement links TRBV6-1 to TRBJ2-3, with 9 bases identical to TRBD1. Germline values: CDR1 MNHNS, CDR2 SASEGT. The CDR3 has 15 residues. The V and J ends lost 5 bases and 1 base, in that order; junction bases with no gene match: 4. The CDR3: CASSQQGAGTDTQYF. The DNA of the CDR3 is TGTGCCAGCAGTCAACAGGGGGCGGGCACAGATACGCAGTATTTT.

This clonotype has ten or more counts. This sequence joins TRBV20-1 and TRBJ2-7; perhaps TRBD1 as D (5 bases). The germline V and J ends were trimmed by 5 bases and 0 bases, with 17 bases remaining between them. The germline CDR1 and CDR2 sequences are DFQATT and SNEGSKA (reference sequence). The CDR3 has 15 residues. This CDR3 reads CSAQNRDRGSYEQYF. The CDR3 region has the DNA TGCAGTGCTCAGAACCGAGACAGAGGCTCCTACGAGCAGTACTTC.

This clonotype turned up a few times. CDR3 in amino acids: CASSLSTGENTEAFF. The CDR3 coding sequence is TGTGCCAGCTCATTGTCGACAGGAGAGAACACTGAAGCTTTCTTT. V usage is TRBV18 and J usage is TRBJ1-1; TRBD1 might be the D (6 bases). The germline gives CDR1 KGHSH, CDR2 LQKENI. The CDR3 is 15 residues long. V was clipped by 5 bases and J by 1 base, with 14 bases between them.

This clonotype was observed at least ten times. This sequence joins TRBV3-1 and TRBJ1-1; no reliable D call. V was cut by 2 bases and J by 7 bases, with 17 bases left in between. CDR1 LGHDT and CDR2 YNNKEL come from the germline V gene (reference sequence). The CDR3 is 15 amino acids. CDR3 sequence reads: CASSQPISSRVEAFF. The CDR3 region has the DNA TGTGCCAGCAGCCAACCCATCTCATCCCGCGTTGAAGCTTTCTTT.

The gene calls are TRBV5-1 and TRBJ2-7; D unclear. V gave up 1 base and J gave up 6 bases, with 8 bases separating them. This CDR3 comprises 12 residues. From germline, CDR1 is SGHRS and CDR2 YFSETQ. The CDR3 loop is CASSLKWGEQYF. The CDR3 DNA follows: TGCGCCAGCAGCTTGAAATGGGGCGAGCAGTACTTC.